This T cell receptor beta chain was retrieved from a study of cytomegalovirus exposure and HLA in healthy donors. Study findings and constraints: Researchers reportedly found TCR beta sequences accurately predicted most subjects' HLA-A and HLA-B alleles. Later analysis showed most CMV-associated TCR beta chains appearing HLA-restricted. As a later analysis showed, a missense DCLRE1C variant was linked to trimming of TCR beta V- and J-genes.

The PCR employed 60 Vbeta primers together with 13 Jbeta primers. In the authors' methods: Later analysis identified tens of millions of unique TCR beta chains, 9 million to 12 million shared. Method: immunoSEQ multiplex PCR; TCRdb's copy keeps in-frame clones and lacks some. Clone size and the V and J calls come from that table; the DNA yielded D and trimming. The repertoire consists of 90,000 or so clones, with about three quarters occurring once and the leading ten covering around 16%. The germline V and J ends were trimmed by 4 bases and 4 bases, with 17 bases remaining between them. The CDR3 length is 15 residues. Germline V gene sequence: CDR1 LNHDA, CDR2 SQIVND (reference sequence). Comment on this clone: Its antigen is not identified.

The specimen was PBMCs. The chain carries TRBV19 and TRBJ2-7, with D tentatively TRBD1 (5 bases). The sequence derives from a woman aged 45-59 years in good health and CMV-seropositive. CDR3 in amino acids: CASSSLGRGGYEQYF. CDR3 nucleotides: TGTGCCAGTAGTAGTCTCGGTAGGGGTGGATACGAGCAGTACTTC.